The clone carrying this TCR beta chain was seen ten or more times. Its specificity is unknown. Germline V gene sequence: CDR1 SEHNR, CDR2 FQNEAQ (reference sequence). This CDR3 spans 14 amino acids. V was clipped by 5 bases and J by 3 bases, with 10 bases between them. These data originate in a study of Graves' ophthalmopathy and Graves' hyperthyroidism. Study-level information: The blood sample was drawn at first diagnosis and before any treatment.

As the template, RNA transcripts were used to amplify TCR beta CDR3 regions. The library came from an HTBI-primed first-round RT-PCR and a second-round multiplex PCR. In TCRdb, the multiplex PCR reads were re-called with MiXCR into one record per CDR3 protein. Of 650,000 to 900,000 distinct CDR3 sequences listed, roughly 41% were seen once; the top ten hold 44%. Study-wide findings and caveats: Discrimination between ophthalmopathy and stable hyperthyroidism by a 13-signature model showed 85% to 90% sensitivity and about 84% specificity. The model reached approximately 71% sensitivity and around 72% specificity for predicting ophthalmopathy progression.

Orbital computed tomography and thyroid ultrasound, along with TRAb, serum thyroxine and clinical symptoms, underpinned diagnosis. This clonotype was obtained from an adult man with Graves' ophthalmopathy. Specimen: peripheral blood. The gene calls are TRBV7-9 and TRBJ1-4; D call uncertain. The CDR3 loop is CASSANGANEKLFF. The CDR3 DNA follows: TGTGCCAGCAGCGCAAATGGAGCTAATGAAAAACTGTTTTTT.